A selection of T cell receptor beta chains follows, all from one sample in a study of early T cells in non-severe SARS-CoV-2 infection. TCRdb reprocessed the 5' RACE reads with MiXCR, giving one entry per CDR3 protein. The top ten clones hold 12% of a sample with 75,000 to 80,000 distinct CDR3 sequences, 11% of them seen once. Sequenced here: whole blood, sampled at baseline. These receptors were obtained from an adult who was a healthcare worker with PCR-confirmed SARS-CoV-2 infection or an uninfected control (not recorded which). Each CDR3 is given with its conserved first and last residue. The order of the fields is clone size, V gene, J gene, D gene, CDR3 DNA, CDR3 protein. D genes are given only for firm matches. Where a row states a size, it is once, few, many or the class of an expanded clone; other rows omit it.

many	TRBV10-3	TRBJ2-5	.	TGTGCCATCAGTGAGTACAGGGAGAAGGGCGAGACCCAGTACTTC	CAISEYREKGETQYF
many	TRBV7-7	TRBJ2-1	.	TGTGCCAGCAGCGGGGCGGCGGGTGAGCAGTTCTTC	CASSGAAGEQFF
few	TRBV5-1	TRBJ2-7	.	TGCGCCAGCAGCTCCGGGGCCGGCGAATCCTACGAGCAGTACTTC	CASSSGAGESYEQYF
few	TRBV12-3/TRBV12-4	TRBJ2-4	TRBD1	TGTGCCAGCAGTTTTACCTTGGGACAGGGGGTAGCCAAAAACATTCAGTACTTC	CASSFTLGQGVAKNIQYF
many	TRBV5-1	TRBJ1-2	TRBD1	TGCGCCAGCAGCTTGGCCGGGACAGGGGATTATGGCTACACCTTC	CASSLAGTGDYGYTF
.	TRBV20-1	TRBJ2-7	.	TGCAGTGCTAATACAAGATTACGAGAGCAGTACTTC	CSANTRLREQYF
.	TRBV5-4	TRBJ2-3	.	TGTGCCAGCAGCTTGGATCGGGACCCCCCTCGGGATACGCAGTATTTT	CASSLDRDPPRDTQYF
.	TRBV7-9	TRBJ2-3	.	TGTGCCAGCAGCTTATGGGGGGTTGAGGATACGCAGTATTTT	CASSLWGVEDTQYF
many	TRBV4-3	TRBJ2-5	TRBD2	TGCGCCAGCAGCCAAGATCTAGCGGGGGGGACCCAAGAGACCCAGTACTTC	CASSQDLAGGTQETQYF
few	TRBV29-1	TRBJ2-1	TRBD2	TGCAGCGGCGTTGCGGGAGGGGGCAATGAGCAGTTCTTC	CSGVAGGGNEQFF
few	TRBV7-2	TRBJ2-3	.	TGTGCCAGCAGCTTAGCCCCCGAACCGCCGGATACGCAGTATTTT	CASSLAPEPPDTQYF
.	TRBV7-9	TRBJ1-6	.	TGTGCCAGCGAGTTGGGCTCCTATAATTCACCCCTCCACTTT	CASELGSYNSPLHF
.	TRBV7-8	TRBJ2-3	TRBD1	TGTGCCAGCAGCTTAGGACAGGGGGATACGCAGTATTTT	CASSLGQGDTQYF
.	TRBV7-2	TRBJ1-1	.	TGTGCCAGCAGCCGGGGACGGTCGAACACTGAAGCTTTCTTT	CASSRGRSNTEAFF
.	TRBV27	TRBJ2-5	.	TGTGCCAGCAGCCCCCATGGGGAAGAGACCCAGTACTTC	CASSPHGEETQYF
many	TRBV7-9	TRBJ1-4	.	TGTGCCAGCAGCCCCACGCTTGGGGGCTATAATGAAAAACTGTTTTTT	CASSPTLGGYNEKLFF
many	TRBV7-3	TRBJ2-7	.	TGTGCCAGCAGCCATCGGGACTTTACCGAGCAGTACTTC	CASSHRDFTEQYF
.	TRBV9	TRBJ1-4	.	TGTGCCAGCAGCGTATCGGGCAGATTAAATGAAAAACTGTTTTTT	CASSVSGRLNEKLFF
.	TRBV6-5	TRBJ2-1	TRBD1	TGTGCCAGCAGTAGGGACAGAGCCTACAATGAGCAGTTCTTC	CASSRDRAYNEQFF
few	TRBV7-3	TRBJ2-1	TRBD2	TGTGCCAGCAGCCCGGGACTAGCCTCCTACAATGAGCAGTTCTTC	CASSPGLASYNEQFF
few	TRBV9	TRBJ2-5	TRBD2	TGTGCCAGCAGCGTAGGATCCGGGGGGGCTCGAGAGACCCAGTACTTC	CASSVGSGGARETQYF
.	TRBV6-4	TRBJ2-3	TRBD2	TGTGCCAGCAGTGAAGTAGCGGGGGGGCCGGATACGCAGTATTTT	CASSEVAGGPDTQYF
few	TRBV5-6	TRBJ2-7	.	TGTGCCAGCAGTCGCCCCAAGGGGAGACACGAGCAGTACTTC	CASSRPKGRHEQYF
.	TRBV30	TRBJ1-5	.	TGTGCCTGGAGTGAGAGTTTTATCAATCAGCCCCAGCATTTT	CAWSESFINQPQHF
.	TRBV18	TRBJ1-2	TRBD1	TGTGCCAGCTCACAAAAGACAGGGGGCGGAAATTATGGCTACACCTTC	CASSQKTGGGNYGYTF
.	TRBV28	TRBJ1-2	.	TGTGCCAGCAGTTTTAACAGAGATGGCTACACCTTC	CASSFNRDGYTF
few	TRBV12-3/TRBV12-4	TRBJ1-3	.	TGTGCCAGCAGTTTCCAAGGGGGTAGGACGGGAAACACCATATATTTT	CASSFQGGRTGNTIYF